These 10 T cell receptor beta chains share one sample of origin, sequenced in a study of blood T cell repertoires in COVID-19. Sequenced by immunoSEQ multiplex PCR; TCRdb stores in-frame clones only, minus some. The sample holds about 76,000 clones, 88% seen once. Sample: peripheral blood. The receptors stem from a man aged 50 to 59 with active COVID-19.

The table lists this clone with a few counts. The genes are TRBV28 and TRBJ1-1, with D unclear. Germline CDR1 MDHEN, CDR2 SYDVKM. This CDR3 contains 14 residues. V was trimmed by 2 bases and J by 3 bases, leaving 10 bases between them. The CDR3 DNA reads TGTGCCAGCAGTTTAGGTCAGGAGGACACTGAAGCTTTCTTT. It encodes CASSLGQEDTEAFF.

Points on this clone: The junction does not match germline at one end; this may be a read error. For the CDR3, the DNA is TGTGCCAGCAGTGAAGCTCCAGGGGCAGGGACCGCCGCCCAAAACTACGCCTCCTTC. As protein: CASSEAPGAGTAAQNYASF. This chain connects TRBV6-1 to TRBJ2-4, with TRBD1 as a possible D gene (6 bases). The CDR3 loop spans 19 amino acids. CDR1 is MNHNS and CDR2 is SASEGT in the germline V gene.

The chain recombines TRBV7-6 with TRBJ1-3, with D tentatively TRBD1 (5 bases). V was shortened by 5 bases and J by 0 bases, with 20 bases between the two germline ends. CDR1 and CDR2 (germline): SGHVS, FNYEAQ. The CDR3 spans 18 residues. CDR3 sequence: CASSPGGLTAYSGNTIYF. The DNA for the CDR3 is TGTGCCAGCAGCCCGGGTGGCTTGACAGCCTACTCTGGAAACACCATATATTTT.

V and J are TRBV7-9 and TRBJ2-1; TRBD2 matches 12 bases. Trimming took 4 bases from V and 5 from J; bases not matched to a gene: 3. CDR1 and CDR2 (germline): SEHNR, FQNEAQ (reference sequence). CDR3 length: 15 residues. The CDR3 DNA is TGTGCCAGCAGCTGGACTAGCGGGACCGACAATGAGCAGTTCTTC. This translates into CASSWTSGTDNEQFF.

This chain links TRBV7-9 with TRBJ1-2; 7 bases align to TRBD1. CDR1 is SEHNR, CDR2 FQNEAQ, per germline (reference sequence). With 5 bases clipped from V and 2 bases from J, the junction kept 8 bases outside the gene matches. This CDR3 is built from 15 residues. The CDR3 spells CASSTLDRPNYGYTF. CDR3 in DNA: TGTGCCAGCAGCACCCTGGACAGGCCAAACTATGGCTACACCTTC.

J is TRBJ1-6 and V is TRBV14; no reliable D call. V lost 1 base, J lost 7 bases, and 11 bases lay in between. This CDR3 contains 15 residues. From germline, CDR1 is SGHDN and CDR2 FVKESK. As DNA, the CDR3 is TGTGCCAGCAGCCAAGCGTTGTGGAGCAATTCACCCCTCCACTTT. Amino acids: CASSQALWSNSPLHF.

V gene TRBV27 combines with J gene TRBJ2-7, with 9 bases matching TRBD2. This CDR3 is built from 16 residues. Germline CDR1 MNHEY, CDR2 SMNVEV (reference sequence). The junction had 12 bases not matched to a gene; V was cut back by 5 bases and J by 4 bases. The CDR3 loop reads CASSSSGRGTPYEQYF. The CDR3 nucleotides read TGTGCCAGCAGTAGTAGCGGGAGAGGGACCCCTTACGAGCAGTACTTC.

CDR3 sequence (DNA): TGTGCCAGCAGTCCTTCAGGGAACACTGAAGCTTTCTTT. The encoded protein is CASSPSGNTEAFF. This chain uses TRBV11-1 with TRBJ1-1; D is unclear. Trimming stripped 6 bases from V and 1 base from J, with 9 bases between. CDR3 size: 13 residues. Germline V gene lookup returns CDR1 SGHAT and CDR2 FQDESV (reference sequence).

The CDR3 region has the DNA TGTGCCAGCAGCCAAGGGCGGGACGCAGCCTACGAGCAGTACTTC. Encoded protein: CASSQGRDAAYEQYF. The chain links TRBV4-2 to TRBJ2-7; weak D call: TRBD2 (6 bases). The germline V gene has CDR1 LGHNA and CDR2 YNFKEQ. Trimming stripped 1 base from V and 2 bases from J, with 12 bases between. CDR3 length equals 15 residues.

The J gene is TRBJ2-7, the V gene TRBV6-2 or TRBV6-3; D gene uncertain. Germline V gene sequence: CDR1 MNHEY, CDR2 SVGEGT. The CDR3 contains 13 residues. Trimming left V 6 bases short and J 1 base short, with 10 bases between. Here the CDR3 DNA reads TGTGCCAGCAGCGGGCCGTCTTCCTACGAGCAGTACTTC. Its translation is CASSGPSSYEQYF.